This TCR beta chain was obtained from a study of vaccination and CD4 T cells after COVID-19. The Oncomine TCR Beta short-read assay was applied to DNA of cultured CD4+ T cells. DNA came from CD4+ T cells after culture. MiXCR, applied by TCRdb to the PCR reads, yields one record per CDR3 protein. The sample contains roughly 9,100 distinct CDR3 sequences, roughly 45% of which appear only once. Germline CDR1 and CDR2: SSHAT and FNYEAQ (reference sequence). The CDR3 contains 14 residues. General study findings and limits: For convalescent patients, 304 of the 307 vaccine-specific clones analyzed were classified as spike mono-reactive. For convalescent patients, a median roughly 87% of reactive clones surfaced exclusively after vaccination.

Indicated treatment: approximately 9-day PBMC culture with coronavirus spike peptide pools or control peptides (ViraFEST assay). Researchers collected the unexposed donor's CD4+ T cells before the COVID-19 pandemic (2011-2018). For ViraFEST, peptide pools expanded antigen-specific T cells, after which the TCRs were sequenced. Cell supply allowing, SARS-CoV-2 S/N and four cold-coronavirus spikes probed unexposed-donor CD4+ T cells. In the case of this clonotype: Its antigen is still unknown. At one end, the junction sequence differs from germline, possibly due to a read error.

The rearrangement uses TRBV7-7 and TRBJ2-3; D uncertain. The receptor comes from a human donor in good health. The sequencing input was CD4+ T cells from blood, cultured in vitro. The CDR3 DNA reads as TGTGCTAGCAGCTTTGGTCCAGACACAGATACGCAGTATTTT. This sequence encodes CASSFGPDTDTQYF.